These 19 T cell receptor beta chains share one sample of origin, sequenced in a study of blood T cells in healthy people across ages. For the second PCR, which ran for about 7 to 12 cycles, a sample-barcoded 5' primer and a J-beta primer mix were used. TCRdb independently ran MiXCR on the 5' RACE reads; one entry per CDR3 protein. Counted here are about 1.6 million distinct CDR3 sequences, 30% to 40% occurring once; the ten biggest clones make up around 11%. The sample was blood. The receptors were gathered from a woman in her 30s in good health.

This clonotype was counted only a few times. The rearrangement joins TRBV20-1 to TRBJ1-1; D may be TRBD1 (5 bases). Trimming left V 1 base short and J 0 bases short, with 12 bases between. Germline-derived CDR1 and CDR2 are DFQATT and SNEGSKA (reference sequence). The CDR3 covers 15 residues. The CDR3 region is CSARASGAVNTEAFF. CDR3 DNA: TGCAGTGCTAGAGCCAGCGGGGCAGTGAACACTGAAGCTTTCTTT.

This clonotype has at least ten counts. This rearrangement joins TRBV29-1 to TRBJ2-7; maybe TRBD2 (6 bases). V lost 2 bases to trimming and J lost 1 base, with 15 bases between them. There are 15 residues in the CDR3. Germline lookup yields CDR1 SQVTM and CDR2 ANQGSEA. The CDR3, as DNA: TGCAGCGTTGAATTCCGGGACTCTTCGTCCTACGAGCAGTACTTC. It encodes CSVEFRDSSSYEQYF.

This clonotype was recorded a few times. The chain carries TRBV27 and TRBJ1-2; D ambiguous. The V end was cut by 0 bases, the J end by 6 bases, with 8 bases between. CDR3 length: 13 amino acids. The V gene's germline CDR1 is MNHEY and CDR2 SMNVEV (reference sequence). The CDR3 loop is CASSLSRWDGYTF. Here the CDR3 DNA reads TGTGCCAGCAGTTTATCCCGATGGGATGGCTACACCTTC.

This chain joins TRBV2 and TRBJ2-7; the D gene is possibly TRBD2 (6 bases). This CDR3 contains 12 residues. CDR1 is SNHLY, CDR2 FYNNEI, per germline. The V end lost 9 bases, the J end lost 2 bases, and 11 bases lay between the germline ends. CDR3 in DNA: TGTGCCAGTAGCGGAGTCCCCTACGAGCAGTACTTC. Its protein product is CASSGVPYEQYF. The whole variable domain, remainder taken from reference TRBV2 and TRBJ2-7, is EPEVTQTPSHQVTQMGQEVILRCVPISNHLYFYWYRQILGQKVEFLVSFYNNEISEKSEIFDDQFSVERPDGSNFTLKIRSTKLEDSAMYFCASSGVPYEQYFGPGTRLTVT.

This chain links TRBV27 with TRBJ2-1, with D perhaps matching TRBD2 (5 bases). Germline CDR1 is MNHEY and CDR2 is SMNVEV (reference sequence). This CDR3 spans 15 amino acids. The V end was cut by 4 bases, the J end by 5 bases, with 15 bases between. CDR3 sequence (DNA): TGTGCCAGCAGTTCCTACCCCGGGAAAGACAATGAGCAGTTCTTC. It translates to CASSSYPGKDNEQFF.

V usage is TRBV18 and J usage is TRBJ1-1; D remains ambiguous. Per germline, CDR1 KGHSH and CDR2 LQKENI. The CDR3 contains 13 residues. The ends were cut back, 6 bases at V and 1 base at J, with 9 bases in the middle. The CDR3 coding sequence is TGTGCCAGCTCGCCGCCCTGGAACACTGAAGCTTTCTTT. Its translation is CASSPPWNTEAFF. Using reference TRBV18 and TRBJ1-1 for the parts outside the CDR3, the full variable domain is NAGVMQNPRHLVRRRGQEARLRCSPMKGHSHVYWYRQLPEEGLKFMVYLQKENIIDESGMPKERFSAEFPKEGPSILRIQQVVRGDSAAYFCASSPPWNTEAFFGQGTRLTVV.

In the case of this clonotype: At one end, the junction sequence differs from germline, possibly due to a read error. The chain employs TRBV5-1 and TRBJ2-7, with D maybe TRBD2 (5 bases). This CDR3 comprises 16 residues. Germline V gives CDR1 SGHRS, CDR2 YFSETQ. DNA of the CDR3: TGCGCCAGCAGCTCGGGAAACGGACGCAGCTCCCACGAGCAGTACTTC. Translation gives CASSSGNGRSSHEQYF. The full variable domain, completed using reference TRBV5-1 and TRBJ2-7, is KAGVTQTPRYLIKTRGQQVTLSCSPISGHRSVSWYQQTPGQGLQFLFEYFSETQRNKGNFPGRFSGRQFSNSRSEMNVSTLELGDSALYLCASSSGNGRSSHEQYFGPGTRLTVT.

The CDR3 bases are TGCAGTGCTAGAGCCATGGGGACAGGTCAAGAGACCCAGTACTTC. Translation gives CSARAMGTGQETQYF. The chain joins TRBV20-1 to TRBJ2-5, with 8 bases identical to TRBD1. This CDR3 is built from 15 residues. V trimming: 1 base; J trimming: 2 bases; junction bases outside the gene matches: 6. Germline-derived CDR1 and CDR2 are DFQATT and SNEGSKA (reference sequence).

The chain is built from TRBV28 and TRBJ2-5; D ambiguous. Germline V gives CDR1 MDHEN, CDR2 SYDVKM. This CDR3 has 15 residues. Trimming removed 6 bases from V and 5 bases from J, with 19 bases in between. The CDR3 DNA follows: TGTGCCAGCAGCCGATTCCCTCCCGAGTCGGAGACCCAGTACTTC. Its translation: CASSRFPPESETQYF.

CDR3 nucleotides: TGTGCCAGCAGCTTGGACGGAGGTACCTACACCTTC. It translates to CASSLDGGTYTF. This rearrangement joins TRBV5-4 to TRBJ1-2; no reliable D call. The CDR3 covers 12 residues. Trimming took off 0 bases at V and 10 bases at J, with 10 bases between the two ends. Looked up from germline, CDR1 is SGHNT and CDR2 is YYREEE (reference sequence).

The CDR3 reads CASSWVGANYNEQFF. For the CDR3, the DNA is TGTGCCAGCAGTTGGGTGGGAGCCAATTACAATGAGCAGTTCTTC. This sequence joins TRBV6-5 and TRBJ2-1, with D tentatively TRBD2 (5 bases). This CDR3 has 15 residues. From germline, CDR1 is MNHEY and CDR2 SVGAGI. Deletions cut 4 bases from V and 4 bases from J, with 14 bases between.

This clonotype has just a few counts. The chain recombines TRBV2 with TRBJ2-3; TRBD2 matches at 13 bases. The germline V gene has CDR1 SNHLY and CDR2 FYNNEI. V dropped 4 bases and J dropped 2; count of bases not matched to a gene: 9. The CDR3 has 18 amino acids. DNA of the CDR3: TGTGCCAGCAGTGGCCAAATAGGACTAGCGGGGGCCACAGATACGCAGTATTTT. It yields the protein CASSGQIGLAGATDTQYF.

On this clonotype: Germline is not matched at one junction end, which may reflect a read error. CDR3 nucleotides: TGTACCACCAGTGATTTGCAAGCCGTTGAGCAGTACTTC. It is translated as CTTSDLQAVEQYF. This chain uses TRBV24-1 with TRBJ2-7; D is unclear. CDR1 and CDR2 (germline): KGHDR, SFDVKD. This CDR3 spans 13 amino acids.

This clonotype was counted a few times. The chain carries TRBV18 and TRBJ1-1, with 10 bases matching TRBD1. From germline, CDR1 is KGHSH and CDR2 LQKENI. Germline trimming cut 3 bases from V and 5 bases from J; bases unmatched to any gene: 6. This CDR3 region has 15 residues. The CDR3 region has the DNA TGTGCCAGCTCACCCGGGACAGGGGCTTATACTGAAGCTTTCTTT. Translated, it gives CASSPGTGAYTEAFF.

This clonotype has more than one count but fewer than ten. This chain links TRBV20-1 with TRBJ2-1; 12 bases match TRBD2. This CDR3 region has 17 residues. Germline CDR1 and CDR2: DFQATT and SNEGSKA (reference sequence). The trim removed 0 bases at V and 5 bases at J, leaving 8 bases unmatched. The CDR3 here is CSARDLLAGGPHNEQFF. DNA for the CDR3: TGCAGTGCTAGAGATCTCCTAGCGGGAGGGCCCCACAATGAGCAGTTCTTC.

This clonotype was detected many times. The chain joins TRBV7-2 to TRBJ2-1; D gene uncertain. CDR1 SGHTA and CDR2 FQGNSA come from the germline V gene. The CDR3 spans 13 residues. Trimming stripped 2 bases from V and 5 bases from J, with 7 bases between. The CDR3 DNA reads as TGTGCCAGCAGCTTAAGTCGCCACAATGAGCAGTTCTTC. It encodes CASSLSRHNEQFF. The variable domain in full, completed from reference TRBV7-2 and TRBJ2-1, reads GAGVSQSPSNKVTEKGKDVELRCDPISGHTALYWYRQSLGQGLEFLIYFQGNSAPDKSGLPSDRFSAERTGGSVSTLTIQRTQQEDSAVYLCASSLSRHNEQFFGPGTRLTVL.

The CDR3 sequence is CASSSEGPQPQHF. CDR3 DNA sequence: TGTGCCAGTAGTTCGGAGGGTCCTCAGCCCCAGCATTTT. The gene calls are TRBV19 and TRBJ1-5; D gene uncertain. The ends were cut back, 5 bases at V and 6 bases at J, with 11 bases in the middle. The CDR3 is 13 residues long. Germline V gene lookup returns CDR1 LNHDA and CDR2 SQIVND (reference sequence).

The V and J genes are TRBV20-1 and TRBJ2-7, with a weak D call TRBD1 (5 bases). The CDR3 is made up of 17 amino acids. Trimming removed 4 bases from V and 0 bases from J, with 22 bases in between. CDR1 and CDR2 (germline): DFQATT, SNEGSKA (reference sequence). Here the CDR3 reads CSAKINNRDSFSYEQYF. The CDR3 nucleotides read TGCAGTGCTAAAATTAACAACCGAGACAGTTTCTCCTACGAGCAGTACTTC.

The chain recombines TRBV4-1 with TRBJ1-4; D call uncertain. V lost 1 base and J lost 8, with 14 bases in between. CDR3 size: 15 residues. CDR1 is MGHRA and CDR2 is YSYEKL in the germline V gene. The chain's CDR3 is CASSQAGSQREKLFF. The DNA of the CDR3 is TGCGCCAGCAGCCAAGCGGGGTCTCAACGGGAAAAACTGTTTTTT.